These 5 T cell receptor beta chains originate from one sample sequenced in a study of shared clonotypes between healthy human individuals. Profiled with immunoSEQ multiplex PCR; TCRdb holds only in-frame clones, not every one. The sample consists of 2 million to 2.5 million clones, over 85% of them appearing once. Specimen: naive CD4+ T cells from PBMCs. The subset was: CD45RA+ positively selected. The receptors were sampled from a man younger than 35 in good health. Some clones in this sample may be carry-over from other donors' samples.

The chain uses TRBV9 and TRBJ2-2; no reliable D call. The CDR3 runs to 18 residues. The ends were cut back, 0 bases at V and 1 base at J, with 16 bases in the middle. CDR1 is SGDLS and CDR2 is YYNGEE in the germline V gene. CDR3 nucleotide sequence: TGTGCCAGCAGCGTAGAACCCCGACCGTCAGGGAACACCGGGGAGCTGTTTTTT. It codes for CASSVEPRPSGNTGELFF.

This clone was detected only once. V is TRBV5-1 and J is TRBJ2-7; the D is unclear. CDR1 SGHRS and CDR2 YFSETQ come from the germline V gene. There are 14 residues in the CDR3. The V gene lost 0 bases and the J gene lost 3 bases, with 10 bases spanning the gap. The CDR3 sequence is CASSLVSSDYEQYF. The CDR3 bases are TGCGCCAGCAGCTTGGTCTCGTCTGACTACGAGCAGTACTTC.

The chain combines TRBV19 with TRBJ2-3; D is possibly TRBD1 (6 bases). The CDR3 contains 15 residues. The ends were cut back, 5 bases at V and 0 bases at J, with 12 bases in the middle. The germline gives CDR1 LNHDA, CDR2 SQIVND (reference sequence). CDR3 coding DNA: TGTGCCAGTAGTGCAGGGGTTGGAAGCACAGATACGCAGTATTTT. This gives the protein CASSAGVGSTDTQYF.

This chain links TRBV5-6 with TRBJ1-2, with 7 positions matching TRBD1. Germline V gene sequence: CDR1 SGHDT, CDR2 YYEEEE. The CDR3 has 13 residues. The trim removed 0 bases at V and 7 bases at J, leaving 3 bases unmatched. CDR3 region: CASSLEGGLGYTF. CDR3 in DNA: TGTGCCAGCAGCTTGGAAGGGGGCCTTGGCTACACCTTC.

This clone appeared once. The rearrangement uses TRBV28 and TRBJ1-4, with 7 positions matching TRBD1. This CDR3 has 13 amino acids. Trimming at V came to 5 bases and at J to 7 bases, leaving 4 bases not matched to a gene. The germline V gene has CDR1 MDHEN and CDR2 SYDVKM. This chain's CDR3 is CASSRDRVEKLFF. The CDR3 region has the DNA TGTGCCAGCAGTAGAGACAGGGTTGAAAAACTGTTTTTT.